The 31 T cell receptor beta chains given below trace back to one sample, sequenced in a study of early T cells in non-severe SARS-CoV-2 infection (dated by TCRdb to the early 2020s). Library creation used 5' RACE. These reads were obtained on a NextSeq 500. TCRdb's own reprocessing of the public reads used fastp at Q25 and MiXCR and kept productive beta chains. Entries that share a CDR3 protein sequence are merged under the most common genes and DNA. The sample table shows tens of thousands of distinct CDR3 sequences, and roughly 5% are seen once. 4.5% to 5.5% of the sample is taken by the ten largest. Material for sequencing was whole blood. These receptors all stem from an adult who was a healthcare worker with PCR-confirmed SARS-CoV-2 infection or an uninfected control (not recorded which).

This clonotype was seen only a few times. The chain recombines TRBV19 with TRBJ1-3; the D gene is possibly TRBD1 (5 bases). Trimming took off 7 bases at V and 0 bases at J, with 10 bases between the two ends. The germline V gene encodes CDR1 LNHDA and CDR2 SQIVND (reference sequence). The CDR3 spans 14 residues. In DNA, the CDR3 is TGTGCCAGTAATCCGGGGGGCTCTGGAAACACCATATATTTT. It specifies CASNPGGSGNTIYF.

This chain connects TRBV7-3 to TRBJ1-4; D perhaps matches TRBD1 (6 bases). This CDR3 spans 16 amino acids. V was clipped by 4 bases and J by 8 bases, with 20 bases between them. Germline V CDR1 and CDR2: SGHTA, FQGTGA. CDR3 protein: CASSYTIPGAGEKLFF. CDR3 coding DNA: TGTGCCAGCAGCTACACCATCCCAGGGGCAGGGGAAAAACTGTTTTTT.

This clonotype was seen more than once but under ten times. CDR3 region: CASTGTASNTGELFF. CDR3 nucleotides: TGCGCCAGCACAGGGACAGCCTCGAACACCGGGGAGCTGTTTTTT. The genes are TRBV5-1 and TRBJ2-2, with 7 bases lining up with TRBD1. Germline assignment: CDR1 SGHRS and CDR2 YFSETQ. The CDR3 length is 15 residues. The ends lost 6 bases at V and 0 bases at J; junction bases unmatched: 5.

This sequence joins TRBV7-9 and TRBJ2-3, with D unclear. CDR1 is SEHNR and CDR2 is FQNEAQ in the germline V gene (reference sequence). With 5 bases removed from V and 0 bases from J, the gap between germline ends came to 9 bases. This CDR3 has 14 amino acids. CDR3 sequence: CASSTETSTDTQYF. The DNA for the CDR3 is TGTGCCAGCAGCACCGAGACTAGCACAGATACGCAGTATTTT.

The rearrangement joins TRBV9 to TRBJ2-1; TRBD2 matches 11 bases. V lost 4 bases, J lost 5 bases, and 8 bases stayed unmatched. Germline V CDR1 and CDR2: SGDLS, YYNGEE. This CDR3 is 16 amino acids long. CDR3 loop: CASSPLAGGLNNEQFF. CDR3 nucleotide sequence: TGTGCCAGCAGCCCTTTAGCGGGGGGGTTGAACAATGAGCAGTTCTTC.

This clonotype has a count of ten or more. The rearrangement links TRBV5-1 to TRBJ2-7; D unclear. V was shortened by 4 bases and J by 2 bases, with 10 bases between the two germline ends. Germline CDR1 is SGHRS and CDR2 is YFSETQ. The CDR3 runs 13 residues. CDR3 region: CASSPRVTYEQYF. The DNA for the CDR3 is TGCGCCAGCAGCCCCCGGGTGACCTACGAGCAGTACTTC.

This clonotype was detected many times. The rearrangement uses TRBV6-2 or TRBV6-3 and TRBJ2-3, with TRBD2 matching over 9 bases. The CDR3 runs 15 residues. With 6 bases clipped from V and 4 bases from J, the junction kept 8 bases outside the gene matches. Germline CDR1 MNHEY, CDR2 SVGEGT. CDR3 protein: CASSRRRTSADTQYF. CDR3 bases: TGTGCCAGCAGCCGCCGCAGGACTAGCGCAGATACGCAGTATTTT.

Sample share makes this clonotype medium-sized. CDR3 sequence: CSVSTGGMNTEAFF. The CDR3 DNA follows: TGCAGCGTATCGACAGGGGGGATGAACACTGAAGCTTTCTTT. This sequence joins TRBV29-1 and TRBJ1-1, with TRBD1 matching 9 bases. The V and J ends lost 6 bases and 0 bases, in that order; junction bases with no gene match: 5. The CDR3 covers 14 residues. Germline lookup yields CDR1 SQVTM and CDR2 ANQGSEA.

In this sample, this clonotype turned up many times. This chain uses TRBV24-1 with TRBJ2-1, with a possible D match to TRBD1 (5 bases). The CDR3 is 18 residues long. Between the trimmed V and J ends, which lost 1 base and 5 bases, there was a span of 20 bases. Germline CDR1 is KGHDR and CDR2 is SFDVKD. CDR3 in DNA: TGTGCCACCAGTGATTTACGAAGTGACGCGGCAGGGCACAATGAGCAGTTCTTC. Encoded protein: CATSDLRSDAAGHNEQFF.

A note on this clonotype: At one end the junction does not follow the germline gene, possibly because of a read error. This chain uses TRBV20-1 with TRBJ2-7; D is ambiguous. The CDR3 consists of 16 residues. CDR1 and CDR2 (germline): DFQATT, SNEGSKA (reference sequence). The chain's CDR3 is CSARDNRPSVSYKQYF. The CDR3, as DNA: TGCAGTGCTAGAGATAATCGGCCATCCGTCTCCTACAAGCAGTACTTC.

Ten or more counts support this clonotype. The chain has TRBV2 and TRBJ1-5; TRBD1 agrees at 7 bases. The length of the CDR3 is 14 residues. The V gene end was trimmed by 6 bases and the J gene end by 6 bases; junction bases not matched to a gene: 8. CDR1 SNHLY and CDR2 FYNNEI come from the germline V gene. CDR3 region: CASRAGGGSQPQHF. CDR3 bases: TGTGCCAGCAGGGCAGGGGGAGGGAGTCAGCCCCAGCATTTT.

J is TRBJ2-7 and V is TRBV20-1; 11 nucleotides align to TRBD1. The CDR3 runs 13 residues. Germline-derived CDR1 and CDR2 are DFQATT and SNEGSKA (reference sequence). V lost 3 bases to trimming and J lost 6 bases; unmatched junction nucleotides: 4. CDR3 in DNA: TGCAGTGCTAGTGGGGACAGGGGGGGCGAGCAGTACTTC. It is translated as CSASGDRGGEQYF.

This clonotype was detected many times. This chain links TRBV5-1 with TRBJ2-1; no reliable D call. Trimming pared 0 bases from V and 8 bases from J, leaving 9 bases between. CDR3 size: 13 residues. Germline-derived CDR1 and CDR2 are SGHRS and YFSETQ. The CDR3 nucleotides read TGCGCCAGCAGCTTGGGAAAGGATTATGAGCAGTTCTTC. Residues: CASSLGKDYEQFF.

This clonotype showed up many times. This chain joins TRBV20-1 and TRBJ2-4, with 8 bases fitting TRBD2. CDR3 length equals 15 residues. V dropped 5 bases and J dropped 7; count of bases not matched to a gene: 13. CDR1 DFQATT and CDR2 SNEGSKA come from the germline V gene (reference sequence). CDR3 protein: CSALFGGAAMNIQYF. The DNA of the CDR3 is TGCAGTGCTCTCTTCGGGGGGGCGGCGATGAACATTCAGTACTTC.

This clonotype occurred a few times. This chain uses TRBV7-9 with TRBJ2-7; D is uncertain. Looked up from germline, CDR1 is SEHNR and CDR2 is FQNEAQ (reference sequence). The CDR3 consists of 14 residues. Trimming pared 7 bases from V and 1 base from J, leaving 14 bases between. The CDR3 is CASTPVVVSYEQYF. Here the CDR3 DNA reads TGTGCCAGCACCCCCGTTGTAGTTTCCTACGAGCAGTACTTC.

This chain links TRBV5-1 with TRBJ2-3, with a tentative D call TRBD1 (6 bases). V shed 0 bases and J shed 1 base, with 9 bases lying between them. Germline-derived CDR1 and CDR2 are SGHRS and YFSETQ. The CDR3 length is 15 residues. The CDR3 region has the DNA TGCGCCAGCAGCTTGGGGGGGCAACGCACAGATACGCAGTATTTT. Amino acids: CASSLGGQRTDTQYF.

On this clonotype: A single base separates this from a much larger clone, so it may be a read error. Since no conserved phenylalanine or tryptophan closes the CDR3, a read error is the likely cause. The chain's CDR3 is CASSRDRVFEQFL. The CDR3 DNA is TGCGCCAGCAGCAGGGACAGGGTATTTGAGCAGTTCCTC. J is TRBJ2-1 and V is TRBV4-3, with 9 bases aligning to TRBD1. CDR3 size: 13 residues. The V gene's germline CDR1 is LGHNA and CDR2 YSLEER. With V trimmed by 5 bases and J by 9 bases, 5 bases remained unmatched.

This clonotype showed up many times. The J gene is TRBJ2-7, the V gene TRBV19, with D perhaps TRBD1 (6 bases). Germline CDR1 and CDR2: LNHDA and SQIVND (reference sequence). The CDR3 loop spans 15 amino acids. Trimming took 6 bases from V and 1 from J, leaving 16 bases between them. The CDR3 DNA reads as TGTGCCAGTAGGCATACAGGGTTTAGTTCCTACGAGCAGTACTTC. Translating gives CASRHTGFSSYEQYF. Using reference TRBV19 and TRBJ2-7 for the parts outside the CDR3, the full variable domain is DGGITQSPKYLFRKEGQNVTLSCEQNLNHDAMYWYRQDPGQGLRLIYYSQIVNDFQKGDIAEGYSVSREKKESFPLTVTSAQKNPTAFYLCASRHTGFSSYEQYFGPGTRLTVT.

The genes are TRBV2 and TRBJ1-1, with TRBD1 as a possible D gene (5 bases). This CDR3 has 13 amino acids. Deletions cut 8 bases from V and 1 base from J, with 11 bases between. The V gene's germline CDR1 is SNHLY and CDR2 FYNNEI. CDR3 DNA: TGTGCCAGCGGCCTTAGGGGGAACACTGAAGCTTTCTTT. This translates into CASGLRGNTEAFF. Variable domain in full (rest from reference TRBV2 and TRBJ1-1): EPEVTQTPSHQVTQMGQEVILRCVPISNHLYFYWYRQILGQKVEFLVSFYNNEISEKSEIFDDQFSVERPDGSNFTLKIRSTKLEDSAMYFCASGLRGNTEAFFGQGTRLTVV.

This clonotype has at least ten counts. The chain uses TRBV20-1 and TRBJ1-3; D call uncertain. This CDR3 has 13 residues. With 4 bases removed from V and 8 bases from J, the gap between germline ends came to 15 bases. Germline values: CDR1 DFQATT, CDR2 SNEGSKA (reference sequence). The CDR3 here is CSAKDDRGDTIYF. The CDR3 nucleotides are TGCAGTGCTAAAGACGATAGAGGAGACACCATATATTTT.

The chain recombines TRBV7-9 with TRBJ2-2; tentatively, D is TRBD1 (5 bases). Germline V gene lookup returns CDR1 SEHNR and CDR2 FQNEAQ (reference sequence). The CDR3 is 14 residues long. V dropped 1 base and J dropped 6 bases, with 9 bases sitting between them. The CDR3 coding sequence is TGTGCCAGCAGCTTAGAGGGGATCGCCGGGGAGCTGTTTTTT. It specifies CASSLEGIAGELFF.

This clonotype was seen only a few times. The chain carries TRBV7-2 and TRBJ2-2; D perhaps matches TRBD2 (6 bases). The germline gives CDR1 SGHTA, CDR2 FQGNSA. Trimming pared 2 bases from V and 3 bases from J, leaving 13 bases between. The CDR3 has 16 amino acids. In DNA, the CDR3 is TGTGCCAGCAGCTTATTTGCGGGCGGGGACACCGGGGAGCTGTTTTTT. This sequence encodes CASSLFAGGDTGELFF.

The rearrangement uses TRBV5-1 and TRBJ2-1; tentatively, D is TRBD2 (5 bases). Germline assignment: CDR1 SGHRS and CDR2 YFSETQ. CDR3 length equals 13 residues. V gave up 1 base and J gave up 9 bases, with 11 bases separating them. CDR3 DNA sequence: TGCGCCAGCAGCTTGACTAGATCGGTTGAGCAGTTCTTC. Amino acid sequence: CASSLTRSVEQFF.

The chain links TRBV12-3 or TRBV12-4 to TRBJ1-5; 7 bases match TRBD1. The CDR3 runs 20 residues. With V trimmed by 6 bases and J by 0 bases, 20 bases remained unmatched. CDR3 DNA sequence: TGTGCCAGCAGCCCTAAGAGTGGGACAGTCATACCTTATAGCAATCAGCCCCAGCATTTT. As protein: CASSPKSGTVIPYSNQPQHF.

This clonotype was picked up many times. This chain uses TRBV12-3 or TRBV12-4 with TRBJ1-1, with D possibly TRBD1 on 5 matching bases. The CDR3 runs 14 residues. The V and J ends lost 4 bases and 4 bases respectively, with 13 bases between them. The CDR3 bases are TGTGCCAGCAGTTCCGGGGCCCGTGGCACTGAAGCTTTCTTT. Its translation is CASSSGARGTEAFF.

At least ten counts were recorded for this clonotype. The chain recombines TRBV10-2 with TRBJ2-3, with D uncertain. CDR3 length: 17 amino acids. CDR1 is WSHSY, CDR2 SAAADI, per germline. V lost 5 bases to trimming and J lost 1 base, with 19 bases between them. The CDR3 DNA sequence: TGCGCCAGCAGTAGCGCCCCTCTGGGATTCGGCACAGATACGCAGTATTTT. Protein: CASSSAPLGFGTDTQYF.

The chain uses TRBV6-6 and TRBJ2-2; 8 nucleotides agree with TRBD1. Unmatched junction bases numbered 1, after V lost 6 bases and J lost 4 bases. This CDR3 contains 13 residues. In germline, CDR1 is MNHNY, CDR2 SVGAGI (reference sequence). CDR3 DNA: TGTGCCAGCAGAACAGGGGGCACCGGGGAGCTGTTTTTT. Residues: CASRTGGTGELFF.

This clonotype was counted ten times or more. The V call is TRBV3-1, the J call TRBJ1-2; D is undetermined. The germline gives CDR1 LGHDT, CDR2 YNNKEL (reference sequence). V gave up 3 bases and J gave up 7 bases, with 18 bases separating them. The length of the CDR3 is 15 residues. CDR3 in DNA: TGTGCCAGCAGCCACGATGTGACCGCTTGCGGTGGCTACACCTTC. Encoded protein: CASSHDVTACGGYTF. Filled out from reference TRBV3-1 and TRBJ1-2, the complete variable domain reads DTAVSQTPKYLVTQMGNDKSIKCEQNLGHDTMYWYKQDSKKFLKIMFSYNNKELIINETVPNRFSPKSPDKAHLNLHINSLELGDSAVYFCASSHDVTACGGYTFGSGTRLTVV.

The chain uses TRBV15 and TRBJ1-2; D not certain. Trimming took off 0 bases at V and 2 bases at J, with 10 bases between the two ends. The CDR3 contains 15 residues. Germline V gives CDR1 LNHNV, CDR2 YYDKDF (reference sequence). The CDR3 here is CATSRDVGVNYGYTF. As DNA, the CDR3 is TGTGCCACCAGCAGAGATGTCGGGGTGAACTATGGCTACACCTTC. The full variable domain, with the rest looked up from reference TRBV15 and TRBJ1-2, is DAMVIQNPRYQVTQFGKPVTLSCSQTLNHNVMYWYQQKSSQAPKLLFHYYDKDFNNEADTPDNFQSRRPNTSFCFLDIRSPGLGDTAMYLCATSRDVGVNYGYTFGSGTRLTVV.

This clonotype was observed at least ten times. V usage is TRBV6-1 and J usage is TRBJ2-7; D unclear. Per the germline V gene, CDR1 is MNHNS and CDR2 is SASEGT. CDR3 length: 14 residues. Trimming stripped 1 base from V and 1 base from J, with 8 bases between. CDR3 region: CASSEVVNSYEQYF. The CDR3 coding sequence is TGTGCCAGCAGTGAAGTGGTCAATTCCTACGAGCAGTACTTC.

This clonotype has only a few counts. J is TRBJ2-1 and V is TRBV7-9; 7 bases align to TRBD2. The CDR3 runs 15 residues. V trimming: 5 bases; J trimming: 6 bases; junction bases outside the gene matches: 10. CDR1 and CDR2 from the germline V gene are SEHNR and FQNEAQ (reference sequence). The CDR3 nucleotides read TGTGCCAGCAGCCGGGGACTACTACTCGGCAATGAGCAGTTCTTC. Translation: CASSRGLLLGNEQFF.